Below are 3 T cell receptor beta chains sequenced from a single sample in a study of cytomegalovirus exposure and HLA in healthy donors. Produced via immunoSEQ multiplex PCR; TCRdb's table is partial and in-frame only. Among more than 95,000 clones listed, around 89% were seen once. Sequenced input: PBMCs. These receptors originate from a young man in good health and CMV-seronegative.

The DNA of the CDR3 is TGTGCCAGCAGCTTCCAATCTGGAAACACCATATATTTT. Translating it yields CASSFQSGNTIYF. J is TRBJ1-3 and V is TRBV5-4; D gene unclear. The CDR3 loop spans 13 amino acids. Deletions cut 2 bases from V and 1 base from J, with 4 bases between. Germline V gives CDR1 SGHNT, CDR2 YYREEE (reference sequence).

V gene TRBV7-9 combines with J gene TRBJ1-2; tentatively, D is TRBD1 (6 bases). Trimming took off 4 bases at V and 2 bases at J, with 11 bases between the two ends. The CDR3 is made up of 14 amino acids. Germline CDR1 is SEHNR and CDR2 is FQNEAQ (reference sequence). CDR3 DNA: TGTGCCAGCAGCTACCGGACAGAGAACTATGGCTACACCTTC. It translates to CASSYRTENYGYTF.

The rearrangement joins TRBV27 to TRBJ1-3; 7 nucleotides agree with TRBD1. The CDR3 runs 15 residues. The germline V gene has CDR1 MNHEY and CDR2 SMNVEV (reference sequence). The trim removed 5 bases at V and 4 bases at J, leaving 8 bases unmatched. CDR3 sequence reads: CASSAYRGRGNTIYF. The CDR3 bases are TGTGCCAGCAGTGCATACAGGGGACGCGGAAACACCATATATTTT.